This note documents a single T cell receptor (beta chain) sequence. Its antigen is as yet unknown. This specimen comes from a study of blood T cells in healthy people across ages. Study results and limitations: Estimated diversity, derived from one million T cells, was regarded as an underestimate.

The junction had 8 bases not matched to a gene; V was cut back by 2 bases and J by 5 bases. CDR3 length: 15 amino acids. The authors ran a second PCR of roughly 6 to 11 cycles using a sample-barcoded 5' primer and a J-beta primer mix. In TCRdb, the 5' RACE reads were re-called with MiXCR into one record per CDR3 protein. The table lists some 1.5 million distinct CDR3 sequences, approximately 28% of them singletons. Around 9.4 milliliters was the volume of peripheral blood drawn from each donor. Researchers isolated at least 6 million PBMCs per sample. The TCR sequence derives from a woman aged 25 to 45 in good health. Sequenced sample: blood. V usage is TRBV12-3 or TRBV12-4 and J usage is TRBJ2-7; 8 positions agree with TRBD1. The CDR3 loop is CASSLSTGGTDEQYF. In nucleotides, the CDR3 is TGTGCCAGCAGTTTAAGCACAGGGGGTACGGACGAGCAGTACTTC.